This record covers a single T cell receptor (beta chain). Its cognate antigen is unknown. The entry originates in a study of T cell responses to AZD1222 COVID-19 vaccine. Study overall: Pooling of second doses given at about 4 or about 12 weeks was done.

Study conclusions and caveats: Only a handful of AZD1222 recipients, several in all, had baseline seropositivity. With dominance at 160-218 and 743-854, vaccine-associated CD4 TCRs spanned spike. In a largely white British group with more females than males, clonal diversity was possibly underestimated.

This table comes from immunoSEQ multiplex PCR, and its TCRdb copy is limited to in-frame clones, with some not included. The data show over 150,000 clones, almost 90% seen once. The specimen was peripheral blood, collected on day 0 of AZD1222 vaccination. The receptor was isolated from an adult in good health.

CDR3 amino acids: CASSLAGGPSYNEQFF. The CDR3 DNA reads as TGTGCCAGCAGCTTAGCCGGGGGCCCTTCCTACAATGAGCAGTTCTTC. V gene TRBV11-3 combines with J gene TRBJ2-1; D is tentatively TRBD1 or TRBD2 (6 bases each). The V end was cut by 1 base, the J end by 1 base, with 11 bases between. This CDR3 has 16 residues. Germline V gives CDR1 SGHNT, CDR2 YENEEA.